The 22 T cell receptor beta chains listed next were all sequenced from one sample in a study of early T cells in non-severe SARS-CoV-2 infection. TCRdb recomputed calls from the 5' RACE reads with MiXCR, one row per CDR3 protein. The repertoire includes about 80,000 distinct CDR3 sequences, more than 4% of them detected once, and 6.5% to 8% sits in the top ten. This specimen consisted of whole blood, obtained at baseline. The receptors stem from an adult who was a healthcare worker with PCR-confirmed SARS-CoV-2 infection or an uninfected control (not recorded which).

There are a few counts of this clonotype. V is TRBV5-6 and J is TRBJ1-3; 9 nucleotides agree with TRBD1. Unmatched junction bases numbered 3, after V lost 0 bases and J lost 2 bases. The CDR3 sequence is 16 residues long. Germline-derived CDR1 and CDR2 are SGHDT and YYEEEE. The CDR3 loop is CASSLGTGGPGNTIYF. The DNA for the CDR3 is TGTGCCAGCAGCTTGGGAACAGGGGGCCCTGGAAACACCATATATTTT.

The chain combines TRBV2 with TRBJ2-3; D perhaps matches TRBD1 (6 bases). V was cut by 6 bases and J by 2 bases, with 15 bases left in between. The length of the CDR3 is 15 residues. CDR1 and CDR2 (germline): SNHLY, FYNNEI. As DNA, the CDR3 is TGTGCCAGCAGCCCAATACAGGGAACCACAGATACGCAGTATTTT. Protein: CASSPIQGTTDTQYF.

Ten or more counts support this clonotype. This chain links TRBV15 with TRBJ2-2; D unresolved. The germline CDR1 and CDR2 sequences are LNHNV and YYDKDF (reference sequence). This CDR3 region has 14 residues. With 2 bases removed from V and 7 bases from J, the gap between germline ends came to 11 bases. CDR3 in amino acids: CATSRTRSVGELFF. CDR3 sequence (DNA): TGTGCCACCAGCAGAACCCGGTCAGTCGGGGAGCTGTTTTTT.

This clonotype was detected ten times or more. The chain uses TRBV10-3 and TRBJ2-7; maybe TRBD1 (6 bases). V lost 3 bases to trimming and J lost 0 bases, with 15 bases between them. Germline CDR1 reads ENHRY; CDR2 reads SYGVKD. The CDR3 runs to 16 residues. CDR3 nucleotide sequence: TGTGCCATCAGTGATGAAGAGGGGGTGCCCTCCTACGAGCAGTACTTC. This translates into CAISDEEGVPSYEQYF.

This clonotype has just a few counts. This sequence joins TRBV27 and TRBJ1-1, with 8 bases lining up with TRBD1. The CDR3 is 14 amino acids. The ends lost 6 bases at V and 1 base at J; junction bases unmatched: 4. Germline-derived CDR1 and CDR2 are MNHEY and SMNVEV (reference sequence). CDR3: CASRRDRQNTEAFF. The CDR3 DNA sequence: TGTGCCAGCAGAAGGGACAGGCAGAACACTGAAGCTTTCTTT.

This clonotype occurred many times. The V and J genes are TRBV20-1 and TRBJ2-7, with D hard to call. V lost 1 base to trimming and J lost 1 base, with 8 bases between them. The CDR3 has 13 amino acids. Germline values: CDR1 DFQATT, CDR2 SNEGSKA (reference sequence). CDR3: CSARGQVSYEQYF. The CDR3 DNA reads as TGCAGTGCTAGAGGGCAGGTTTCCTACGAGCAGTACTTC.

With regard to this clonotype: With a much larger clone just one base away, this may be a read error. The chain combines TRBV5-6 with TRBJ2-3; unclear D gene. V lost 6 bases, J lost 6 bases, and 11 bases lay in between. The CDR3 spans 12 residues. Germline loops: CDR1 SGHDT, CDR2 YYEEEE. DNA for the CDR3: TGTGCCAGCAACCAGTCCGGGGATACGCAGTATTTT. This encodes CASNQSGDTQYF.

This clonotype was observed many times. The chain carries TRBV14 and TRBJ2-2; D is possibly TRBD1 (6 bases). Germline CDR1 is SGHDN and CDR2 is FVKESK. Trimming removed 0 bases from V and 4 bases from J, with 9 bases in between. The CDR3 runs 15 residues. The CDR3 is CASSQDLGATGELFF. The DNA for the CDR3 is TGTGCCAGCAGCCAAGATCTGGGGGCCACCGGGGAGCTGTTTTTT.

The CDR3 DNA follows: TGTGCCAGCAGCCGGGACAGGGTAGTCAATCAGCCCCAGCATTTT. Translation: CASSRDRVVNQPQHF. The rearrangement links TRBV7-2 to TRBJ1-5; TRBD1 agrees at 9 bases. With 5 bases clipped from V and 3 bases from J, the junction kept 5 bases outside the gene matches. This CDR3 spans 15 amino acids. The V gene's germline CDR1 is SGHTA and CDR2 FQGNSA.

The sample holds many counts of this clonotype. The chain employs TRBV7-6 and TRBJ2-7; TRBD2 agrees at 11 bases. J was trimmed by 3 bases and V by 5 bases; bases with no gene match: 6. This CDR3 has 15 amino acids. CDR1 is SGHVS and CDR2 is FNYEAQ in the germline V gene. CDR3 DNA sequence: TGTGCCAGCAGCGTGACTAGCGGGGTTCTCTACGAGCAGTACTTC. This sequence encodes CASSVTSGVLYEQYF. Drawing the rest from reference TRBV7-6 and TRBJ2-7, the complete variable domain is GAGVSQSPRYKVTKRGQDVALRCDPISGHVSLYWYRQALGQGPEFLTYFNYEAQQDKSGLPNDRFSAERPEGSISTLTIQRTEQRDSAMYRCASSVTSGVLYEQYFGPGTRLTVT.

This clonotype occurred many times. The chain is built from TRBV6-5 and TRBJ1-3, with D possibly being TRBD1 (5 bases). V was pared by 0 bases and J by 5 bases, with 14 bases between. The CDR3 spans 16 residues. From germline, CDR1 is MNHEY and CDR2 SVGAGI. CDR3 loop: CASSYSAGDGRNTIYF. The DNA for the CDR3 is TGTGCCAGCAGTTACTCCGCGGGGGACGGTAGAAACACCATATATTTT.

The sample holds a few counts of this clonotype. CDR3 protein: CASLPFQETDTQYF. The CDR3 region has the DNA TGTGCCAGCCTCCCTTTCCAGGAGACAGATACGCAGTATTTT. The genes are TRBV7-2 and TRBJ2-3; D is uncertain. CDR1 SGHTA and CDR2 FQGNSA come from the germline V gene. The ends were cut back, 8 bases at V and 3 bases at J, with 15 bases in the middle. The CDR3 has 14 amino acids.

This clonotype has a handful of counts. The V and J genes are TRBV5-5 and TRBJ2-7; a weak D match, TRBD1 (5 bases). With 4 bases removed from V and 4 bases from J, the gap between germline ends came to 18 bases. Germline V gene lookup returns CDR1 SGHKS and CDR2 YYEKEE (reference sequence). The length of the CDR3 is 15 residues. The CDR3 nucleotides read TGTGCCAGCAGCCCTAGGACCGACAGAACTTACGAGCAGTACTTC. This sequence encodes CASSPRTDRTYEQYF.

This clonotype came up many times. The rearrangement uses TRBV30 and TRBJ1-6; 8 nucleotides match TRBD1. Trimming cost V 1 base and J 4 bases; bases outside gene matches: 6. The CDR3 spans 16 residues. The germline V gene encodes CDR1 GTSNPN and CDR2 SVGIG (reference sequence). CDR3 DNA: TGTGCCTGGAGTGACGACAGGGGTGGGTATAATTCACCCCTCCACTTT. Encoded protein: CAWSDDRGGYNSPLHF.

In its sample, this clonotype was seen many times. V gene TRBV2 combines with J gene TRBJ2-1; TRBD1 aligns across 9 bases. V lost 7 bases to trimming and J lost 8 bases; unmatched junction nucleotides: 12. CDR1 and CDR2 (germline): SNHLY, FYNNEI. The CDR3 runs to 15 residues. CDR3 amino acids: CASTPAQTGGDEQFF. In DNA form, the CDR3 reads TGTGCCAGCACCCCCGCGCAGACAGGGGGGGATGAGCAGTTCTTC.

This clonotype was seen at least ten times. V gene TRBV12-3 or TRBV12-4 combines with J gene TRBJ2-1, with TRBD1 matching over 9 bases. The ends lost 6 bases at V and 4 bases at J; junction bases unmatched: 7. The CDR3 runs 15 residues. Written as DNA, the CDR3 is TGTGCCAGCAGAAATTGGGACAGGGCATACAATGAGCAGTTCTTC. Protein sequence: CASRNWDRAYNEQFF.

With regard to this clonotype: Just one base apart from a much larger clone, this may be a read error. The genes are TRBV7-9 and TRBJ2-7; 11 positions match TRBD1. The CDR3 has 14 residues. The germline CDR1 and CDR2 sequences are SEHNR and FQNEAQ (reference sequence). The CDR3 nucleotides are TGTGTCAGCAGCTTCGGACAGGGGGCGCGGGAGCAGTACTTC. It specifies CVSSFGQGAREQYF.

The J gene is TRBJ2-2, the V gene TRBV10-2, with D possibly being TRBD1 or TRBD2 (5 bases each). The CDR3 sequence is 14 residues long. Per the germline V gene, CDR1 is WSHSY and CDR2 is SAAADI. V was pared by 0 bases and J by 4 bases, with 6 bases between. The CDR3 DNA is TGCGCCAGCAGTGAGTCGAGGGGCACCGGGGAGCTGTTTTTT. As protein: CASSESRGTGELFF.

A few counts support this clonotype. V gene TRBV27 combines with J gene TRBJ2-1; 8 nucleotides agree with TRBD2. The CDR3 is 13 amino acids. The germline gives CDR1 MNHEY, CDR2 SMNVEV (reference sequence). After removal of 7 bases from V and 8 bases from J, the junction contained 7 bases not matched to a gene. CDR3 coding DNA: TGTGCCAGCACCCCCCGCGGGAGGTATGAGCAGTTCTTC. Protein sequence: CASTPRGRYEQFF.

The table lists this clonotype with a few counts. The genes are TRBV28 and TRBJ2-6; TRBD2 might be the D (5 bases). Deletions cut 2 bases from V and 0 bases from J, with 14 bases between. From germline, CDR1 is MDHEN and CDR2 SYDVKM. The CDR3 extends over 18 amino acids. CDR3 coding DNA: TGTGCCAGCAGTTTAGTTACACCTAGCCTCTCTGGGGCCAACGTCCTGACTTTC. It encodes CASSLVTPSLSGANVLTF.

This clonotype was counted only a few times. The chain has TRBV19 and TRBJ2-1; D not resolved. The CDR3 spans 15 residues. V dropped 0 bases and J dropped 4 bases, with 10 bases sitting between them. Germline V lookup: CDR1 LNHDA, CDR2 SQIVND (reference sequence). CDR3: CASSIERRKYNEQFF. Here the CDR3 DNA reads TGTGCCAGTAGTATAGAAAGGAGAAAATACAATGAGCAGTTCTTC.

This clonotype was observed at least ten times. The CDR3 DNA reads as TGTGCCATCAGGATTAGCGGGAGGGCCTACGAGCAGTACTTC. Translating it yields CAIRISGRAYEQYF. The chain recombines TRBV10-3 with TRBJ2-7; the match to TRBD2 covers 11 bases. The V and J ends lost 6 bases and 2 bases, in that order; junction bases with no gene match: 3. This CDR3 comprises 14 residues. Germline-derived CDR1 and CDR2 are ENHRY and SYGVKD.